The sequence of this T cell receptor beta chain was determined in a study of control samples from healthy donors and cancer patients. Profiled with immunoSEQ multiplex PCR; TCRdb holds only in-frame clones, not every one. The sample contains approximately 170,000 clones, almost 90% of which appear only once. This CDR3 is 14 amino acids long. V was clipped by 3 bases and J by 2 bases, with 11 bases between them. Germline loops: CDR1 MNHEY, CDR2 SMNVEV (reference sequence). The source of this sequence is a woman aged 25 to 39 in good health. V and J are TRBV27 and TRBJ2-7, with D perhaps TRBD1 or TRBD2 (5 bases each). What was sequenced was blood. The CDR3: CASSFGDGAYEQYF. The CDR3 nucleotides read TGTGCCAGCAGTTTTGGGGACGGTGCCTACGAGCAGTACTTC.